Shown below are 30 T cell receptor beta chains from a single sample sequenced in a study of cytotoxic CD8 clonotypes in ibrutinib-treated CLL. Assay: immunoSEQ multiplex PCR; the TCRdb copy retains only in-frame clones and omits some. Found here are 110,000 to 150,000 clones, about 75% of them singletons; the top ten hold 4.5% to 6.5%. The material was PBMCs, obtained after 24 months of ibrutinib treatment. These receptors were taken from a human donor with chronic lymphocytic leukemia.

The V gene is TRBV4-2, the J gene TRBJ1-3; no reliable D call. V was shortened by 8 bases and J by 2 bases, with 10 bases between the two germline ends. The CDR3 loop spans 13 amino acids. Germline V CDR1 and CDR2: LGHNA, YNFKEQ. CDR3 bases: TGTGCCAGCTCGGCCAGCCCTGGAAACACCATATATTTT. This translates into CASSASPGNTIYF.

V usage is TRBV18 and J usage is TRBJ1-5; no definite D call. With 1 base removed from V and 5 bases from J, the gap between germline ends came to 6 bases. CDR1 and CDR2 from the germline V gene are KGHSH and LQKENI. CDR3 length: 13 amino acids. CDR3 coding DNA: TGTGCCAGCTCACCACAGCGGGATCAGCCCCAGCATTTT. Translated, it gives CASSPQRDQPQHF.

This sequence joins TRBV5-1 and TRBJ2-2, with D uncertain. The CDR3 has 12 residues. V lost 0 bases to trimming and J lost 4 bases, with 1 base between them. Germline values: CDR1 SGHRS, CDR2 YFSETQ. The CDR3 DNA reads as TGCGCCAGCAGCTTGGCCACCGGGGAGCTGTTTTTT. This sequence encodes CASSLATGELFF.

The chain has TRBV10-3 and TRBJ2-5; D is undetermined. The V gene's germline CDR1 is ENHRY and CDR2 SYGVKD. V gave up 3 bases and J gave up 1 base, with 12 bases separating them. The CDR3 has 15 residues. DNA for the CDR3: TGTGCCATCAGTGACCCGCGGCCCACCCAAGAGACCCAGTACTTC. Protein product: CAISDPRPTQETQYF.

The V call is TRBV7-3, the J call TRBJ1-5; D not certain. Deletions cut 5 bases from V and 0 bases from J, with 14 bases between. Germline CDR1 and CDR2: SGHTA and FQGTGA. The CDR3 sequence is 16 residues long. In DNA form, the CDR3 reads TGTGCCAGCAGCCCAAGACCGACGGCTAGCAATCAGCCCCAGCATTTT. Amino acids: CASSPRPTASNQPQHF.

This chain uses TRBV19 with TRBJ2-2; 14 nucleotides align to TRBD2. With V trimmed by 7 bases and J by 0 bases, 4 bases remained unmatched. CDR3 length: 17 residues. Germline values: CDR1 LNHDA, CDR2 SQIVND (reference sequence). As DNA, the CDR3 is TGTGCCAGTACCAAGGGACTAGCGGGGGCGAACACCGGGGAGCTGTTTTTT. This codes for CASTKGLAGANTGELFF.

The chain combines TRBV7-2 with TRBJ2-3; D is undetermined. The CDR3 consists of 15 residues. The V and J ends lost 1 base and 0 bases respectively, with 8 bases between them. CDR1 SGHTA and CDR2 FQGNSA come from the germline V gene. The CDR3 is CASSLVSGSTDTQYF. CDR3 DNA: TGTGCCAGCAGCTTAGTGTCTGGGAGCACAGATACGCAGTATTTT.

This clone was counted only a few times. The chain joins TRBV2 to TRBJ1-5; the D gene is possibly TRBD1 (5 bases). Germline V lookup: CDR1 SNHLY, CDR2 FYNNEI. CDR3 size: 15 residues. V gave up 4 bases and J gave up 3 bases, with 13 bases separating them. The CDR3: CASSGSRVNNQPQHF. In DNA form, the CDR3 reads TGTGCCAGCAGTGGTAGCAGGGTGAACAATCAGCCCCAGCATTTT.

The chain employs TRBV6-6 and TRBJ2-3; D is uncertain. CDR1 MNHNY and CDR2 SVGAGI come from the germline V gene (reference sequence). CDR3 length: 12 residues. Between the trimmed V and J ends, which lost 5 bases and 6 bases, there was a span of 9 bases. The CDR3: CASSPTADTQYF. CDR3 nucleotides: TGTGCCAGCAGTCCCACAGCGGATACGCAGTATTTT.

The CDR3 protein is CASSLAGQPPYNEQFF. CDR3 nucleotide sequence: TGTGCCAGCAGCTTAGCGGGACAGCCCCCCTACAATGAGCAGTTCTTC. V usage is TRBV7-8 and J usage is TRBJ2-1; 7 bases fit TRBD1. Trimming removed 0 bases from V and 2 bases from J; junction bases left unmatched: 4. There are 16 residues in the CDR3. The V gene's germline CDR1 is SGHVS and CDR2 FQNEAQ.

J is TRBJ2-3 and V is TRBV13; D is ambiguous. The ends were cut back, 5 bases at V and 4 bases at J, with 13 bases in the middle. Germline assignment: CDR1 PRHDT and CDR2 FYEKMQ (reference sequence). This CDR3 contains 14 residues. The CDR3 bases are TGTGCCAGCAGCCCCTGGGCGAAGGCAGATACGCAGTATTTT. Residues: CASSPWAKADTQYF.

This clone was detected only once. J is TRBJ1-4 and V is TRBV7-9; D possibly corresponds to TRBD1 (5 bases). Germline CDR1 reads SEHNR; CDR2 reads FQNEAQ (reference sequence). The CDR3 length is 14 residues. Trimming left V 3 bases short and J 8 bases short, with 13 bases between. In nucleotides, the CDR3 is TGTGCCAGCAGCTTCCGGGGCACTAGGGAAAAACTGTTTTTT. This translates into CASSFRGTREKLFF.

This clone was found a few times. The rearrangement uses TRBV5-1 and TRBJ1-1, with D perhaps matching TRBD1 (6 bases). V was pared by 0 bases and J by 1 base, with 10 bases between. The CDR3 spans 15 residues. Germline assignment: CDR1 SGHRS and CDR2 YFSETQ. The CDR3 bases are TGCGCCAGCAGCTTGGCCCCACAGGGGAACACTGAAGCTTTCTTT. Translating gives CASSLAPQGNTEAFF.

This clone was counted once. The chain recombines TRBV7-8 with TRBJ2-4; D uncertain. Germline V CDR1 and CDR2: SGHVS, FQNEAQ. The CDR3 totals 17 residues. Trimming cost V 2 bases and J 0 bases, with 14 bases left between them. The CDR3 bases are TGTGCCAGCAGCTTATCCTGGCATTCACGAGCCAAAAACATTCAGTACTTC. Amino acids: CASSLSWHSRAKNIQYF. The variable domain in full, completed from reference TRBV7-8 and TRBJ2-4, reads GAGVSQSPRYKVAKRGQDVALRCDPISGHVSLFWYQQALGQGPEFLTYFQNEAQLDKSGLPSDRFFAERPEGSVSTLKIQRTQQEDSAVYLCASSLSWHSRAKNIQYFGAGTRLSVL.

V is TRBV27 and J is TRBJ1-1, with a weak D call TRBD1 (6 bases). V shed 5 bases and J shed 3 bases, with 10 bases lying between them. This CDR3 spans 13 amino acids. Germline values: CDR1 MNHEY, CDR2 SMNVEV (reference sequence). CDR3: CASSRNRDTEAFF. In DNA form, the CDR3 reads TGTGCCAGCAGTCGGAACAGGGACACTGAAGCTTTCTTT.

The chain couples TRBV2 to TRBJ2-2; D call uncertain. CDR3 length: 11 amino acids. The V end was cut by 2 bases, the J end by 7 bases, with 2 bases between. CDR1 is SNHLY, CDR2 FYNNEI, per germline. CDR3 coding DNA: TGTGCCAGCAGTGAACGCGGGGAGCTGTTTTTT. It specifies CASSERGELFF.

This clone has a single count. V and J are TRBV10-3 and TRBJ1-4; possibly TRBD1 for D (5 bases). Deletions cut 6 bases from V and 3 bases from J, with 14 bases between. This CDR3 is built from 15 residues. CDR1 and CDR2 from the germline V gene are ENHRY and SYGVKD. The CDR3 is CAIRQTGQANEKLFF. The DNA of the CDR3 is TGTGCCATCAGACAAACGGGGCAGGCTAATGAAAAACTGTTTTTT.

The rearrangement links TRBV28 to TRBJ2-5; D is perhaps TRBD2 (6 bases). There are 17 residues in the CDR3. Germline CDR1 and CDR2: MDHEN and SYDVKM. V lost 6 bases and J 4 bases, leaving 24 bases between the germline ends. CDR3 in DNA: TGTGCCAGCAGACCTCACCAGACTAGTCCGGCAAGAGAGACCCAGTACTTC. This gives the protein CASRPHQTSPARETQYF. Filled out from reference TRBV28 and TRBJ2-5, the complete variable domain reads DVKVTQSSRYLVKRTGEKVFLECVQDMDHENMFWYRQDPGLGLRLIYFSYDVKMKEKGDIPEGYSVSREKKERFSLILESASTNQTSMYLCASRPHQTSPARETQYFGPGTRLLVL.

The CDR3 spells CASSLPHQETQYF. The DNA of the CDR3 is TGTGCCAGCAGTTTGCCCCACCAAGAGACCCAGTACTTC. V is TRBV28 and J is TRBJ2-5; D call uncertain. Germline loops: CDR1 MDHEN, CDR2 SYDVKM. This CDR3 spans 13 amino acids. Trimming removed 3 bases from V and 0 bases from J, with 5 bases in between. Looking up the rest from reference TRBV28 and TRBJ2-5 gives the full variable domain: DVKVTQSSRYLVKRTGEKVFLECVQDMDHENMFWYRQDPGLGLRLIYFSYDVKMKEKGDIPEGYSVSREKKERFSLILESASTNQTSMYLCASSLPHQETQYFGPGTRLLVL.

This clone was recorded a few times. Sequence at one end of the junction differs from germline and may be a read error. The chain couples TRBV19 to TRBJ1-1; D possibly corresponds to TRBD1 (6 bases). This CDR3 has 9 residues. Germline values: CDR1 LNHDA, CDR2 SQIVND (reference sequence). CDR3 region: CASRRGQPF. The DNA of the CDR3 is TGTGCCAGTAGACGAGGACAGCCCTTT.

This clone has a handful of counts. The J gene is TRBJ2-2, the V gene TRBV4-1; D remains unclear. V lost 0 bases and J lost 4, with 15 bases in between. The CDR3 has 17 residues. CDR1 is MGHRA and CDR2 is YSYEKL in the germline V gene. The CDR3 nucleotides are TGCGCCAGCAGCCAAGATCACGTAGGTTGGGGCACCGGGGAGCTGTTTTTT. Amino acid sequence: CASSQDHVGWGTGELFF.

In the case of this clone: Different DNA sequences within this sample yield the same CDR3. The chain is built from TRBV5-1 and TRBJ2-5; either TRBD1 or TRBD2 may fit D (6 bases each). The CDR3 is 14 residues long. V lost 0 bases and J 2 bases, leaving 8 bases between the germline ends. Germline CDR1 reads SGHRS; CDR2 reads YFSETQ. The chain's CDR3 is CASSLVGGQETQYF. Here the CDR3 DNA reads TGCGCCAGCAGCTTGGTAGGGGGGCAAGAGACCCAGTACTTC.

The rearrangement joins TRBV28 to TRBJ1-2; D possibly corresponds to TRBD1 (6 bases). CDR3 length: 14 amino acids. The V and J ends lost 3 bases and 3 bases respectively, with 11 bases between them. Per the germline V gene, CDR1 is MDHEN and CDR2 is SYDVKM. As DNA, the CDR3 is TGTGCCAGCAGTTTGGGGCAGGGGTACTATGGCTACACCTTC. This gives the protein CASSLGQGYYGYTF.

The sample holds a few counts of this clone. This chain connects TRBV16 to TRBJ1-4, with 7 bases identical to TRBD1. Unmatched junction bases numbered 0, after V lost 2 bases and J lost 3 bases. The germline V gene encodes CDR1 KGHSY and CDR2 FQNENV. There are 14 residues in the CDR3. The CDR3 protein is CASSQQGANEKLFF. In DNA form, the CDR3 reads TGTGCCAGCAGCCAACAGGGGGCTAATGAAAAACTGTTTTTT.

This clone was observed a handful of times. The chain combines TRBV6-5 with TRBJ1-2; a possible D gene is TRBD1 (5 bases). The CDR3 loop spans 16 amino acids. CDR1 and CDR2 from the germline V gene are MNHEY and SVGAGI. V lost 0 bases and J 6 bases, leaving 17 bases between the germline ends. The CDR3 protein is CASSYSMGVRLDGYTF. CDR3 nucleotide sequence: TGTGCCAGCAGTTACTCGATGGGGGTAAGGTTGGATGGCTACACCTTC.

The sample holds a few counts of this clone. The J gene is TRBJ2-1, the V gene TRBV4-2; a possible D gene is TRBD1 (5 bases). The CDR3 covers 15 residues. The germline V and J ends were trimmed by 4 bases and 3 bases, with 13 bases remaining between them. The germline V gene has CDR1 LGHNA and CDR2 YNFKEQ. The chain's CDR3 is CASSPEDKSYNEQFF. Here the CDR3 DNA reads TGTGCCAGCAGCCCAGAGGACAAGAGCTACAATGAGCAGTTCTTC.

The chain is built from TRBV2 and TRBJ1-5; the D gene is possibly TRBD1 (5 bases). Per the germline V gene, CDR1 is SNHLY and CDR2 is FYNNEI. V was clipped by 9 bases and J by 9 bases, with 18 bases between them. The CDR3 is made up of 13 amino acids. CDR3: CASGEGPGGPQHF. DNA of the CDR3: TGTGCCAGTGGGGAGGGGCCGGGGGGGCCCCAGCATTTT.

The chain's CDR3 is CASGPRQGSSDTQYF. CDR3 bases: TGTGCCAGCGGCCCACGCCAGGGAAGTTCCGATACGCAGTATTTT. The rearrangement joins TRBV12-1 to TRBJ2-3; TRBD1, the D gene given by the table, was not confirmed from the DNA. TRBV12-1 is classified as a pseudogene. This CDR3 comprises 15 residues.

The chain has TRBV11-2 and TRBJ2-5; 16 bases match TRBD2. From germline, CDR1 is SGHAT and CDR2 FQNNGV. This CDR3 has 16 residues. V gave up 6 bases and J gave up 5 bases; unmatched junction bases: 6. Written as DNA, the CDR3 is TGTGCCAGCAGTCCCGGGACTAGCGGGAGGGGTGAGACCCAGTACTTC. It yields the protein CASSPGTSGRGETQYF.

V is TRBV6-6 and J is TRBJ1-1; D may be TRBD1 (6 bases). The CDR3 has 15 residues. Germline V gene data show CDR1 as MNHNY and CDR2 as SVGAGI (reference sequence). V lost 0 bases and J 1 base, leaving 9 bases between the germline ends. CDR3 amino acids: CASSYSGGPNTEAFF. CDR3 bases: TGTGCCAGCAGTTACTCGGGGGGCCCGAACACTGAAGCTTTCTTT.